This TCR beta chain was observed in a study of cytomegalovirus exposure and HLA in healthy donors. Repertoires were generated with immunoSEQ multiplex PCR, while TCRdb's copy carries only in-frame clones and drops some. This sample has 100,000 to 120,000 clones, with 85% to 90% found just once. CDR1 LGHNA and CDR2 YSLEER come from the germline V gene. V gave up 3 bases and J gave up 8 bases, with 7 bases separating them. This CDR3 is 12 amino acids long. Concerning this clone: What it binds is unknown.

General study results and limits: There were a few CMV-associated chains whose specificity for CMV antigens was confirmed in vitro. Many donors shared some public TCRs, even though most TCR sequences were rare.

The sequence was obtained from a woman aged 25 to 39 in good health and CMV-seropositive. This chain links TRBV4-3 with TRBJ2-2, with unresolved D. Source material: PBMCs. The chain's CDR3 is CASSQGPGELFF. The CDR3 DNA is TGCGCCAGCAGCCAGGGCCCAGGGGAGCTGTTTTTT.